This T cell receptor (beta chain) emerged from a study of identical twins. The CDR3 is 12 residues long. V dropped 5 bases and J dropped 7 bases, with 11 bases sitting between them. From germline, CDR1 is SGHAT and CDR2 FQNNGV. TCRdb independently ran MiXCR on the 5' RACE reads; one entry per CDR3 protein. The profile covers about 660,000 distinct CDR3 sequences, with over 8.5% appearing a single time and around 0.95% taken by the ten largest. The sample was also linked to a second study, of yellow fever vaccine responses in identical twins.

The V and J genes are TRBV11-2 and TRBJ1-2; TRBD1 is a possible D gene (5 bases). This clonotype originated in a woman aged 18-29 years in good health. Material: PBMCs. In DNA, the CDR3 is TGTGCCAGCAGCCGCGACAGTATTGGCTACACCTTC. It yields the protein CASSRDSIGYTF.